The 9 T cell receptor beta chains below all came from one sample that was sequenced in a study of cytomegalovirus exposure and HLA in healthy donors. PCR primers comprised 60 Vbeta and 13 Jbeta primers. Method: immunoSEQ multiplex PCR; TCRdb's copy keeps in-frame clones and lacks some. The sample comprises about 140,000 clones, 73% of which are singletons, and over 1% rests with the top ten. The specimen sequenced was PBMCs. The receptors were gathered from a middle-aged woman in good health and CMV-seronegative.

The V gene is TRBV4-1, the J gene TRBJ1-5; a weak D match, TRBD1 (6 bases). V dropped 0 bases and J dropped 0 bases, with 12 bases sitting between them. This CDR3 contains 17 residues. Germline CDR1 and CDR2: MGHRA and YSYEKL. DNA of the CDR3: TGCGCCAGCAGCCAAGATAAGGACAGTTATAGCAATCAGCCCCAGCATTTT. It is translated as CASSQDKDSYSNQPQHF.

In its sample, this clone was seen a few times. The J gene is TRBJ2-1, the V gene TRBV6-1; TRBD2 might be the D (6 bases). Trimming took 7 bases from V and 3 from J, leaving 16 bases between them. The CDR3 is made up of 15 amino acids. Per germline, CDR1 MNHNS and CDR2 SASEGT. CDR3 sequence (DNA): TGTGCCAGCATTTCGGGTAGCGGAAACTACAATGAGCAGTTCTTC. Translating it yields CASISGSGNYNEQFF.

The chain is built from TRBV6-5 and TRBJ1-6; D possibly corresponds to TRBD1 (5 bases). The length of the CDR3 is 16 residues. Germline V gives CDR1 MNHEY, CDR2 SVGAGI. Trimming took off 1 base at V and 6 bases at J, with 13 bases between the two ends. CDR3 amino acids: CASSYYQGLFNSPLHF. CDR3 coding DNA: TGTGCCAGCAGTTACTACCAGGGCTTATTTAATTCACCCCTCCACTTT.

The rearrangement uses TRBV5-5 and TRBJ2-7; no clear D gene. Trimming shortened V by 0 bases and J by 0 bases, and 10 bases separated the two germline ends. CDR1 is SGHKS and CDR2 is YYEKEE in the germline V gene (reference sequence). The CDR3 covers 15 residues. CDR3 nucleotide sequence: TGTGCCAGCAGCTTGGGAACTCGCCTCTCCTACGAGCAGTACTTC. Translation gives CASSLGTRLSYEQYF.

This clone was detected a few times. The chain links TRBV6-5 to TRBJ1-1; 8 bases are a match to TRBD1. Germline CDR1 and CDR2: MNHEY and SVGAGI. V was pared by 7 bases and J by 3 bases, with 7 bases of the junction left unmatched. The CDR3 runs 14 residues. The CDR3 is CASKQQGGYTEAFF. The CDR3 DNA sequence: TGTGCCAGCAAGCAACAGGGGGGTTACACTGAAGCTTTCTTT.

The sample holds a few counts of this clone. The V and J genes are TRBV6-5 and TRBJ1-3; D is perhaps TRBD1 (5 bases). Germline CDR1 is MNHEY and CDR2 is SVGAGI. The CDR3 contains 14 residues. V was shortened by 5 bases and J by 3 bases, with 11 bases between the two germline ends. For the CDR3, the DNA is TGTGCCAGCAGTCACGGACACGATGGAAACACCATATATTTT. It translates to CASSHGHDGNTIYF.

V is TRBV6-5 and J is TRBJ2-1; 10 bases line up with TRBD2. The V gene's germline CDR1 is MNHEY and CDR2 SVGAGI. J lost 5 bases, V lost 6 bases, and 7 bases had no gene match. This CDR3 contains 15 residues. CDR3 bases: TGTGCCAGCAGGTTCGGACTAGCGGAGGACAATGAGCAGTTCTTC. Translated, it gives CASRFGLAEDNEQFF.

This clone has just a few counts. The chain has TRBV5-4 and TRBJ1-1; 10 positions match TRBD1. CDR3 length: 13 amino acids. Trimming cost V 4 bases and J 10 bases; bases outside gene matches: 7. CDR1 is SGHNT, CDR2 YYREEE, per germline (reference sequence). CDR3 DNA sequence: TGTGCCAGCAGCCGAGACAGGGGGCAAGGAGCTTTCTTT. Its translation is CASSRDRGQGAFF.

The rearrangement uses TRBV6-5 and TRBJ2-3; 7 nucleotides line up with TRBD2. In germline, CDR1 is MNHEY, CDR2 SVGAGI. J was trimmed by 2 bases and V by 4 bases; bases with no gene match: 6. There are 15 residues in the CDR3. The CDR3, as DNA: TGTGCCAGCAGTTCCCCGGGGACTACCACAGATACGCAGTATTTT. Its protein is CASSSPGTTTDTQYF.